Shown below are 28 T cell receptor beta chains from a single sample sequenced in a study of cytomegalovirus exposure and HLA in healthy donors. PCR employed 60 Vbeta and 13 Jbeta primers. TCRdb's table, derived via immunoSEQ multiplex PCR, lists solely in-frame clones and lacks some. The profile shows about 210,000 clones, approximately 78% of them singletons. The sequenced material came from PBMCs. The receptors stem from a boy between 10 and 17 years old in good health and CMV-seronegative.

This chain uses TRBV15 with TRBJ1-2; D is possibly TRBD1 (6 bases). Germline loops: CDR1 LNHNV, CDR2 YYDKDF (reference sequence). This CDR3 comprises 13 residues. V lost 5 bases and J lost 2, with 9 bases in between. The CDR3 bases are TGTGCCACCAGCGGAACAGGGAACTATGGCTACACCTTC. Translating gives CATSGTGNYGYTF.

The CDR3 DNA reads as TGCGCCAGCAGCAGTGGACAGATAGATGGGGAAAAACTGTTTTTT. Its protein is CASSSGQIDGEKLFF. This chain connects TRBV5-1 to TRBJ1-4, with a tentative D call TRBD1 (6 bases). Deletions cut 4 bases from V and 8 bases from J, with 18 bases between. This CDR3 region has 15 residues. The germline gives CDR1 SGHRS, CDR2 YFSETQ.

J is TRBJ1-4 and V is TRBV30; 7 bases align to TRBD1. CDR1 GTSNPN and CDR2 SVGIG come from the germline V gene (reference sequence). The CDR3 totals 14 residues. V gave up 5 bases and J gave up 0 bases; unmatched junction bases: 3. The CDR3 sequence is CAWGTDSTNEKLFF. The CDR3 bases are TGTGCCTGGGGGACAGACTCAACTAATGAAAAACTGTTTTTT.

V and J are TRBV25-1 and TRBJ2-2; a weak D match, TRBD1 (5 bases). Per the germline V gene, CDR1 is MGHDK and CDR2 is SYGVNS. V was shortened by 6 bases and J by 7 bases, with 15 bases between the two germline ends. The CDR3 contains 14 residues. The CDR3 here is CASRLPGFGGELFF. Here the CDR3 DNA reads TGTGCCAGCAGGCTTCCAGGGTTTGGCGGGGAGCTGTTTTTT.

V and J are TRBV18 and TRBJ2-1; 14 bases map to TRBD2. The CDR3 runs to 21 residues. After removal of 3 bases from V and 0 bases from J, the junction contained 13 bases not matched to a gene. Germline CDR1 and CDR2: KGHSH and LQKENI. This CDR3 is CASSPETWGLAGALSYNEQFF. The CDR3 DNA reads as TGTGCCAGCTCACCCGAGACGTGGGGACTAGCGGGAGCGCTCTCCTACAATGAGCAGTTCTTC.

With respect to this clone: Its ends do not fully match the called genes, so a read error is possible. V gene TRBV29-1 combines with J gene TRBJ1-1; D ambiguous. Germline V gene lookup returns CDR1 SQVTM and CDR2 ANQGSEA. CDR3 length: 10 residues. CDR3 amino acids: CSAKNSEAFF. The CDR3 DNA follows: TGCAGCGCAAAGAACAGTGAAGCTTTCTTT.

The rearrangement links TRBV6-1 to TRBJ2-5, with D tentatively TRBD2 (5 bases). The CDR3 spans 13 residues. V was pared by 1 base and J by 5 bases, with 8 bases between. Germline V gene sequence: CDR1 MNHNS, CDR2 SASEGT. This CDR3 reads CASSEGRRETQYF. CDR3 coding DNA: TGTGCCAGCAGTGAAGGGCGGAGGGAGACCCAGTACTTC.

The genes are TRBV5-1 and TRBJ1-5; D call uncertain. This CDR3 has 12 amino acids. Germline CDR1 is SGHRS and CDR2 is YFSETQ. Trimming pared 4 bases from V and 6 bases from J, leaving 8 bases between. The CDR3 DNA reads TGCGCCAGCAGCGAACCGGGTCAGCCCCAGCATTTT. Translating it yields CASSEPGQPQHF. Filled out from reference TRBV5-1 and TRBJ1-5, the complete variable domain reads KAGVTQTPRYLIKTRGQQVTLSCSPISGHRSVSWYQQTPGQGLQFLFEYFSETQRNKGNFPGRFSGRQFSNSRSEMNVSTLELGDSALYLCASSEPGQPQHFGDGTRLSIL.

This clone was found a few times. The genes are TRBV7-7 and TRBJ2-7, with TRBD1 identical over 8 bases. J lost 6 bases, V lost 5 bases, and 3 bases had no gene match. The CDR3 runs to 12 residues. Germline V gene data show CDR1 as SSHAT and CDR2 as FNYEAQ (reference sequence). The CDR3 loop reads CASSPGQGEQYF. Written as DNA, the CDR3 is TGTGCCAGCAGCCCAGGACAGGGCGAGCAGTACTTC.

The V call is TRBV30, the J call TRBJ2-1; 9 bases fit TRBD2. Looked up from germline, CDR1 is GTSNPN and CDR2 is SVGIG (reference sequence). V shed 4 bases and J 0 bases; nucleotides not matched to a gene: 7. The CDR3 is 16 amino acids. The CDR3 reads CAWNAGGISSYNEQFF. DNA of the CDR3: TGTGCCTGGAATGCGGGGGGGATTAGCTCCTACAATGAGCAGTTCTTC.

The V call is TRBV7-6, the J call TRBJ2-6; D is uncertain. This CDR3 is built from 15 residues. The ends were cut back, 0 bases at V and 4 bases at J, with 7 bases in the middle. Per the germline V gene, CDR1 is SGHVS and CDR2 is FNYEAQ. The CDR3 spells CASSLAPGGANVLTF. The DNA for the CDR3 is TGTGCCAGCAGCTTAGCTCCAGGAGGGGCCAACGTCCTGACTTTC.

The rearrangement links TRBV5-4 to TRBJ1-2, with TRBD1 as a possible D gene (6 bases). The CDR3 has 14 amino acids. Germline V gene data show CDR1 as SGHNT and CDR2 as YYREEE (reference sequence). Trimming shortened V by 1 base and J by 0 bases, and 7 bases separated the two germline ends. CDR3 in amino acids: CASSLTGSNYGYTF. In DNA, the CDR3 is TGTGCCAGCAGCTTGACAGGGTCTAACTATGGCTACACCTTC.

The chain joins TRBV7-3 to TRBJ1-1; D not certain. Germline V CDR1 and CDR2: SGHTA, FQGTGA. The CDR3 totals 15 residues. V dropped 4 bases and J dropped 0 bases, with 12 bases sitting between them. For the CDR3, the DNA is TGTGCCAGCAGCTCGAGCAATTTCCTGAACACTGAAGCTTTCTTT. Residues: CASSSSNFLNTEAFF.

CDR3 DNA: TGTGCCAGCAGCTTAGATCTGGAACTACCTGTCCAAGAGACCCAGTACTTC. Protein product: CASSLDLELPVQETQYF. This chain connects TRBV11-3 to TRBJ2-5; D gene ambiguous. CDR1 is SGHNT, CDR2 YENEEA, per germline. The CDR3 runs 17 residues. V was cut by 0 bases and J by 1 base, with 15 bases left in between.

This clone has a handful of counts. The genes are TRBV7-9 and TRBJ2-5, with D unclear. V was pared by 0 bases and J by 2 bases, with 7 bases between. Germline loops: CDR1 SEHNR, CDR2 FQNEAQ (reference sequence). The CDR3 runs 14 residues. CDR3 DNA sequence: TGTGCCAGCAGCTTAGCGAGGCGTCAAGAGACCCAGTACTTC. Translated: CASSLARRQETQYF.

The chain joins TRBV5-6 to TRBJ2-7; no clear D gene. The CDR3 length is 15 residues. V gave up 8 bases and J gave up 1 base, with 19 bases separating them. The V gene's germline CDR1 is SGHDT and CDR2 YYEEEE. The chain's CDR3 is CARPRLADSSYEQYF. The CDR3 DNA is TGTGCCAGACCCCGCCTGGCAGACTCTTCCTACGAGCAGTACTTC.

The gene calls are TRBV7-9 and TRBJ2-7; 7 bases match TRBD1. Per the germline V gene, CDR1 is SEHNR and CDR2 is FQNEAQ (reference sequence). Trimming at V came to 4 bases and at J to 6 bases, leaving 3 bases not matched to a gene. The CDR3 sequence is 12 residues long. The CDR3 here is CASSSQGCEQYF. CDR3 nucleotide sequence: TGTGCCAGCAGCTCACAGGGGTGCGAGCAGTACTTC. Full variable domain (outside the CDR3, taken from reference TRBV7-9 and TRBJ2-7): DTGVSQNPRHKITKRGQNVTFRCDPISEHNRLYWYRQTLGQGPEFLTYFQNEAQLEKSRLLSDRFSAERPKGSFSTLEIQRTEQGDSAMYLCASSSQGCEQYFGPGTRLTVT.

Of note for this clone: The same CDR3 also results from other DNA sequences found in this sample. V is TRBV4-1 and J is TRBJ1-2; 10 positions match TRBD1. J gave up 4 bases and V 6 bases, and 8 bases lay outside the gene matches. CDR3 length equals 15 residues. Germline CDR1 MGHRA, CDR2 YSYEKL. This chain's CDR3 is CASSHDRGRGYGYTF. In nucleotides, the CDR3 is TGCGCCAGCAGTCACGACAGGGGGCGAGGCTATGGCTACACCTTC.

The rearrangement links TRBV10-3 to TRBJ2-1; TRBD2 matches at 12 bases. Germline-derived CDR1 and CDR2 are ENHRY and SYGVKD. V dropped 7 bases and J dropped 4; count of bases not matched to a gene: 5. The CDR3 extends over 15 amino acids. For the CDR3, the DNA is TGTGCCATCAAGACAGGGACTAGCGGGTACAATGAGCAGTTCTTC. This gives the protein CAIKTGTSGYNEQFF.

The chain links TRBV5-6 to TRBJ2-1; TRBD1 matches at 9 bases. V shed 1 base and J 2 bases; nucleotides not matched to a gene: 4. The CDR3 has 16 residues. Germline values: CDR1 SGHDT, CDR2 YYEEEE. The CDR3 sequence: CASSLLGTGTYNEQFF. In DNA form, the CDR3 reads TGTGCCAGCAGCTTGTTAGGGACAGGGACCTACAATGAGCAGTTCTTC.

This sequence joins TRBV30 and TRBJ2-5, with 11 bases matching TRBD1. CDR1 and CDR2 (germline): GTSNPN, SVGIG (reference sequence). The CDR3 sequence is 14 residues long. The ends lost 5 bases at V and 4 bases at J; junction bases unmatched: 6. The CDR3 region is CAWGTGQGVETQYF. CDR3 coding DNA: TGTGCCTGGGGGACGGGACAGGGGGTAGAGACCCAGTACTTC.

The chain couples TRBV10-3 to TRBJ2-2, with 8 bases fitting TRBD1. Germline V lookup: CDR1 ENHRY, CDR2 SYGVKD. The junction had 2 bases not matched to a gene; V was cut back by 4 bases and J by 4 bases. The CDR3 loop spans 14 amino acids. The CDR3 is CAISGDRTTGELFF. Written as DNA, the CDR3 is TGTGCCATCAGTGGGGACAGGACCACCGGGGAGCTGTTTTTT.

In its sample, this clone was seen once. This chain joins TRBV10-2 and TRBJ2-1; D is undetermined. The CDR3 has 12 amino acids. CDR1 and CDR2 from the germline V gene are WSHSY and SAAADI. Between the trimmed V and J ends, which lost 6 bases and 7 bases, there was a span of 10 bases. The DNA of the CDR3 is TGCGCCAGCAGCGTCCTAGAAAATGAGCAGTTCTTC. Protein product: CASSVLENEQFF.

The V call is TRBV9, the J call TRBJ2-6; 8 nucleotides match TRBD2. Germline V gene lookup returns CDR1 SGDLS and CDR2 YYNGEE. The CDR3 spans 17 residues. J was trimmed by 2 bases and V by 3 bases; bases with no gene match: 7. The CDR3 loop is CASSGAVGGAGANVLTF. DNA of the CDR3: TGTGCCAGCAGCGGAGCGGTCGGGGGGGCTGGGGCCAACGTCCTGACTTTC.

The chain has TRBV27 and TRBJ1-5, with D uncertain. Deletions cut 2 bases from V and 2 bases from J, with 10 bases between. The germline V gene has CDR1 MNHEY and CDR2 SMNVEV (reference sequence). CDR3 size: 15 residues. In DNA form, the CDR3 reads TGTGCCAGCAGTTTAGGGTGGGCCCGCAATCAGCCCCAGCATTTT. This encodes CASSLGWARNQPQHF.

The chain combines TRBV6-5 with TRBJ2-7, with TRBD1 matching over 7 bases. From germline, CDR1 is MNHEY and CDR2 SVGAGI. The CDR3 covers 14 residues. The V and J ends lost 6 bases and 6 bases, in that order; junction bases with no gene match: 11. In DNA, the CDR3 is TGTGCCAGCAGGACAGGGATTATCCTGGGCGAGCAGTACTTC. It translates to CASRTGIILGEQYF.

The chain is built from TRBV2 and TRBJ2-1; 9 bases line up with TRBD1. V gave up 7 bases and J gave up 7 bases; unmatched junction bases: 11. CDR1 and CDR2 (germline): SNHLY, FYNNEI. The CDR3 is 15 amino acids. CDR3 amino acids: CASNLHRGRINEQFF. Written as DNA, the CDR3 is TGTGCCAGCAACCTTCACAGGGGGCGGATAAATGAGCAGTTCTTC.

The chain links TRBV27 to TRBJ1-5, with D possibly TRBD1 on 6 matching bases. The germline CDR1 and CDR2 sequences are MNHEY and SMNVEV (reference sequence). Between the trimmed V and J ends, which lost 2 bases and 7 bases, there was a span of 12 bases. CDR3 size: 14 residues. DNA for the CDR3: TGTGCCAGCAGTTTAGTACAGGGCGGCCAGCCCCAGCATTTT. The encoded protein is CASSLVQGGQPQHF.